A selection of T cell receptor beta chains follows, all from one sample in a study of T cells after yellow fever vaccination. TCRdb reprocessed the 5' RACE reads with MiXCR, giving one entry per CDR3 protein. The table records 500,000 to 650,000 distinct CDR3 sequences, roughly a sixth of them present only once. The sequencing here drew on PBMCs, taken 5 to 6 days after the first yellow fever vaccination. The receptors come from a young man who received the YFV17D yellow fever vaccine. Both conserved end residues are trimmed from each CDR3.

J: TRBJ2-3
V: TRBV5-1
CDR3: ASSTWTGRDTQY

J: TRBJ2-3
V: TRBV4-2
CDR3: ASSHPGRFYTDTQY

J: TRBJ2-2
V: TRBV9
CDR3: ASSVGLAGAFANTGELF

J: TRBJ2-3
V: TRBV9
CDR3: ASSPAAGADTQY

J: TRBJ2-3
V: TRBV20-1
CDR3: SARIGTGHTDTQY

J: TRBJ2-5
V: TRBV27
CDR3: ASSRRQSSETQY

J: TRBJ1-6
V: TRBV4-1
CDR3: ASSPGGSGGGYNSPLH

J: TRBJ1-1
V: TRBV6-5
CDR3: ASSYYGQLQMNTEAF

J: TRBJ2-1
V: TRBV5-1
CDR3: ASLRFGDNEQF

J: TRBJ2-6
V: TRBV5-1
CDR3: ASSQGLAGSSGANVLT

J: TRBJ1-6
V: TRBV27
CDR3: ASSPGITYNSSLH

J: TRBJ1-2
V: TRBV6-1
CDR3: ASSRRQGYAYGYT

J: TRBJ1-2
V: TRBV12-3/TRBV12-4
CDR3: ASSLGGRGRT

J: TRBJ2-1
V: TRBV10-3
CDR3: AISASESYNEQF

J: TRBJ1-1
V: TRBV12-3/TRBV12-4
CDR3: ASSFRGARVPEAF

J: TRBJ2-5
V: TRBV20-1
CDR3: SASGIAGHQETQY

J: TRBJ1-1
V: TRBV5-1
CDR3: ASSLVPTRGTEAF

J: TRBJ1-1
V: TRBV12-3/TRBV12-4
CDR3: ASSSPRSLVAEAF

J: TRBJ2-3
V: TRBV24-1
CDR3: ATSDLAVSTDTQY

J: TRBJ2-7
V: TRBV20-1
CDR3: SATTGTFYEQY

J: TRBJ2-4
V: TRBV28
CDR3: ASSYGEIQY

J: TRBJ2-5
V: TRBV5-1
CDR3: ASSHGTLQETQY

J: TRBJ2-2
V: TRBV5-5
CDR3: ASSGRIGGNTGELF

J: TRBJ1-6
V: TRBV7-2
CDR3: ASSTQQGVMSSPLH

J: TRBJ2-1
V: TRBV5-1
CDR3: ASSLGALGGRVNEQF

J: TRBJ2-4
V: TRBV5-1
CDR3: ASSDGVDRRNIQY

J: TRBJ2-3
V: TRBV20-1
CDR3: SARVGQDTDTQY

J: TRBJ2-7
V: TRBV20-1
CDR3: SASPAGRTYEQY

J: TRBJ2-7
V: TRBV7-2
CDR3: ASSLSQGPYEQY

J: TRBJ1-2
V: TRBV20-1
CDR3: SAGGQSGYGYT

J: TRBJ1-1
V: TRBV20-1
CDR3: SARLRTVTTEAF

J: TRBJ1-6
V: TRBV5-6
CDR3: ASSRDGGGPPLH

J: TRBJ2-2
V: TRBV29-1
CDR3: SGRQGGGNTGELF

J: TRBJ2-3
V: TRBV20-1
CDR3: SAEEAGELTDTQY

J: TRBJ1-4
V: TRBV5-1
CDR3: ASSLATGHGATNEKLF

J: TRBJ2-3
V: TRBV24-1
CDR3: ATLGTATDTQY

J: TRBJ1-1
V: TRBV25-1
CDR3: ASSPTGAVTEAF

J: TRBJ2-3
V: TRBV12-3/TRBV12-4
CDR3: ASSLQSSGVGIDTQY

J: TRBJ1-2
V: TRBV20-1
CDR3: SARSRDTYGYT

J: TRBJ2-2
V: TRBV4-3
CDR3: ASSQDRGLNTGELF